The 7 T cell receptor beta chains reported below all come from one sample, sequenced in a study of T cell changes during pregnancy in multiple sclerosis. Sequencing used immunoSEQ multiplex PCR; TCRdb keeps in-frame clones, though not all of them. This table holds tens of thousands of clones, approximately 92% found once. The sample in question was peripheral blood, obtained in the third trimester of pregnancy. The receptors were gathered from a female donor in good health, enrolled as a control in a pregnancy study.

The rearrangement uses TRBV4-2 and TRBJ1-1; possible D gene TRBD1, 5 bases. CDR1 is LGHNA and CDR2 is YNFKEQ in the germline V gene. Trimming left V 3 bases short and J 2 bases short, with 13 bases between. This CDR3 has 15 residues. The CDR3 DNA reads as TGTGCCAGCAGCCACGGCCTGGGGCAAAACACTGAAGCTTTCTTT. Its protein is CASSHGLGQNTEAFF.

V and J are TRBV5-4 and TRBJ2-1; 8 bases agree with TRBD2. CDR3 length: 16 residues. The V gene's germline CDR1 is SGHNT and CDR2 YYREEE (reference sequence). The V gene end was trimmed by 4 bases and the J gene end by 9 bases; junction bases not matched to a gene: 15. The CDR3 spells CASSRTGTRLTGEQFF. CDR3 coding DNA: TGTGCCAGCAGCAGAACCGGGACTAGGCTCACGGGTGAGCAGTTCTTC.

The chain employs TRBV6-6 and TRBJ2-2, with 7 bases identical to TRBD1. This CDR3 region has 15 residues. V trimming: 2 bases; J trimming: 6 bases; junction bases outside the gene matches: 6. Per germline, CDR1 MNHNY and CDR2 SVGAGI (reference sequence). CDR3: CASSYVTGIAGELFF. CDR3 bases: TGTGCCAGCAGTTACGTGACAGGGATCGCCGGGGAGCTGTTTTTT.

The V gene is TRBV9, the J gene TRBJ1-1; 8 nucleotides agree with TRBD1. The CDR3 consists of 16 residues. J lost 7 bases, V lost 3 bases, and 14 bases had no gene match. CDR1 SGDLS and CDR2 YYNGEE come from the germline V gene. CDR3 bases: TGTGCCAGCAGCGCACGGGACAGGAAACAGGTTGGTGAAGCTTTCTTT. Its protein product is CASSARDRKQVGEAFF.

This chain uses TRBV18 with TRBJ1-1, with TRBD1 matching over 9 bases. The CDR3 covers 16 residues. The junction had 7 bases not matched to a gene; V was cut back by 5 bases and J by 0 bases. Looked up from germline, CDR1 is KGHSH and CDR2 is LQKENI. The CDR3 sequence: CASSERRDRVNTEAFF. For the CDR3, the DNA is TGTGCCAGCTCAGAACGCCGGGACAGGGTGAACACTGAAGCTTTCTTT.

The chain combines TRBV11-3 with TRBJ2-7, with D perhaps matching TRBD2 (5 bases). V was pared by 2 bases and J by 5 bases, with 7 bases between. The CDR3 is made up of 12 amino acids. In germline, CDR1 is SGHNT, CDR2 YENEEA. In DNA, the CDR3 is TGTGCCAGCAGCTTAAATAGCGACGAGCAGTACTTC. This gives the protein CASSLNSDEQYF.

The rearrangement links TRBV7-3 to TRBJ2-5; D remains unclear. Trimming removed 6 bases at V and 7 bases at J, with 12 bases between. The CDR3 sequence is 12 residues long. Germline V gene lookup returns CDR1 SGHTA and CDR2 FQGTGA. The CDR3 nucleotides read TGTGCCAGCAGTGATATATCGGGGACCCAGTACTTC. Translation: CASSDISGTQYF.